The sequence of this T cell receptor beta chain was determined in a study of T-cell reconstitution after alpha-beta-depleted transplantation in children. Germline V gene sequence: CDR1 MDHEN, CDR2 SYDVKM. The CDR3 contains 18 residues. V shed 3 bases and J shed 0 bases, with 18 bases lying between them. This clonotype has only one observation. Its antigen is not identified. Preparation of the TCRbeta library used unique molecular identifiers. One entry per CDR3 protein results from TCRdb running MiXCR on the PCR reads. The table lists fewer than 500,000 distinct CDR3 sequences, over 40% of them singletons. Study results and limitations: Several hundred graft clones that had expanded were reportedly the source of alpha-beta T cells about two months after transplant. Elevated TCRbeta diversity at day 60 was traced, in some patients, to surviving recipient T cells and thymic progenitors. The main origin of T-cell counts and diversity one year after transplant was newly produced T cells.

Source: PBMCs, taken before TCRalphabeta/CD19-depleted stem cell transplant. The receptor comes from a girl aged 2 to 10 with aplastic anemia, due to receive a stem cell transplant. This rearrangement joins TRBV28 to TRBJ2-4; D might be TRBD2 (6 bases). CDR3 region: CASSFGGTPVLAKNIQYF. The CDR3 DNA reads as TGTGCCAGCAGTTTCGGAGGGACGCCAGTTTTAGCCAAAAACATTCAGTACTTC.